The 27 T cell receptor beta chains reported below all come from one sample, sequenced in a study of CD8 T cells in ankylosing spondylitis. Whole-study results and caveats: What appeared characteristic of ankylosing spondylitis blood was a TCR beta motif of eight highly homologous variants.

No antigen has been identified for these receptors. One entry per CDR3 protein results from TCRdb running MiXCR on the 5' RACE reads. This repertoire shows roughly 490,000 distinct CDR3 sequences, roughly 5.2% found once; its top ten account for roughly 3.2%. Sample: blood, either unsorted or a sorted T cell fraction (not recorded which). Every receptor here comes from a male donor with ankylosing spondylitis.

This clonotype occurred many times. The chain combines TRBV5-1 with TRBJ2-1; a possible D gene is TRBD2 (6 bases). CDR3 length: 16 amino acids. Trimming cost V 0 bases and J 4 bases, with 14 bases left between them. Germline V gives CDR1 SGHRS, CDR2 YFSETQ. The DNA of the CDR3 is TGCGCCAGCAGCTTGGTCGGAGCGGGTGGATACAATGAGCAGTTCTTC. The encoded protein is CASSLVGAGGYNEQFF.

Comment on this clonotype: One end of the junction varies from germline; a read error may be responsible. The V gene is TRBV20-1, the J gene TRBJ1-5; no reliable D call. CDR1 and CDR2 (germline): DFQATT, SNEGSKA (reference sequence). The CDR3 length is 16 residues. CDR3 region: CSARDPRGNSKQPQHF. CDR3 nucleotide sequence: TGCAGTGCTAGAGATCCACGAGGGAACAGCAAGCAGCCCCAGCATTTT.

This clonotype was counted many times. This chain's CDR3 is CASSQTAGEPDTQYF. DNA of the CDR3: TGCGCCAGCAGCCAAACAGCGGGAGAGCCAGATACGCAGTATTTT. This chain joins TRBV4-3 and TRBJ2-3; 8 bases fit TRBD2. The CDR3 is 15 amino acids. Germline V gives CDR1 LGHNA, CDR2 YSLEER. V was pared by 2 bases and J by 4 bases, with 5 bases of the junction left unmatched.

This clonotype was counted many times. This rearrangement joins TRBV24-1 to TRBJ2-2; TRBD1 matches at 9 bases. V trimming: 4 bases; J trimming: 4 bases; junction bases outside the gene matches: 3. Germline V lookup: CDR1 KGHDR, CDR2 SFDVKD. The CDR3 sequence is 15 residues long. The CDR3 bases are TGTGCCACCAGTGACCCGGGACAGGGCACCGGGGAGCTGTTTTTT. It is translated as CATSDPGQGTGELFF.

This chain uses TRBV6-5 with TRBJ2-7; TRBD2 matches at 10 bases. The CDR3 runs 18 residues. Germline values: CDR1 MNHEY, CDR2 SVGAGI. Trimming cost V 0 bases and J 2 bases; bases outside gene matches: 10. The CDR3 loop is CASSYSASGSPFTYEQYF. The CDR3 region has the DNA TGTGCCAGCAGTTACTCGGCTAGCGGGAGTCCTTTTACCTACGAGCAGTACTTC.

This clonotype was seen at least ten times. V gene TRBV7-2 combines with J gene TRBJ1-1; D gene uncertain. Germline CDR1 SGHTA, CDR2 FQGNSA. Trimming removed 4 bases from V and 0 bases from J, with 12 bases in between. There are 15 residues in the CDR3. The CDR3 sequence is CASSSWRGLNTEAFF. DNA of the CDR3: TGTGCCAGCAGCTCCTGGAGAGGTCTGAACACTGAAGCTTTCTTT.

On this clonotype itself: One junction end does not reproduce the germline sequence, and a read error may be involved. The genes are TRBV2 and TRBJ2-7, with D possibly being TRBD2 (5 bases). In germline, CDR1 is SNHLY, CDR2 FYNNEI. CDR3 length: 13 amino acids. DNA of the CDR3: TGTACCAGCAGTGAGGGCTCGGGGTGGGAGCAGTACTTC. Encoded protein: CTSSEGSGWEQYF.

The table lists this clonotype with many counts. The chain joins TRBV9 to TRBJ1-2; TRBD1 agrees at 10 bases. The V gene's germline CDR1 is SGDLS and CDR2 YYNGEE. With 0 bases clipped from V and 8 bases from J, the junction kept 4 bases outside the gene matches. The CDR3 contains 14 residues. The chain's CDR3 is CASSVGDRGGGYTF. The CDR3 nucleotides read TGTGCCAGCAGCGTAGGGGACAGGGGAGGGGGCTACACCTTC.

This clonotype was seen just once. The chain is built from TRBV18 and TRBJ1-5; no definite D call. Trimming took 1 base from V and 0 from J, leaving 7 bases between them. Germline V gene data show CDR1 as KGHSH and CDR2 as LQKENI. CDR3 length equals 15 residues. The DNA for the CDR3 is TGTGCCAGCTCACCACTTAGGGATAGCAATCAGCCCCAGCATTTT. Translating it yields CASSPLRDSNQPQHF.

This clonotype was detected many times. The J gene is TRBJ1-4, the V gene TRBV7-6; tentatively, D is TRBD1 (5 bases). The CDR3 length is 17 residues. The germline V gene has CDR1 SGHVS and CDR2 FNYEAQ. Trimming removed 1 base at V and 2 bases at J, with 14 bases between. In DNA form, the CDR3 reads TGTGCCAGCAGCTTAGTTTTCAGACGGGGGACTAATGAAAAACTGTTTTTT. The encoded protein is CASSLVFRRGTNEKLFF.

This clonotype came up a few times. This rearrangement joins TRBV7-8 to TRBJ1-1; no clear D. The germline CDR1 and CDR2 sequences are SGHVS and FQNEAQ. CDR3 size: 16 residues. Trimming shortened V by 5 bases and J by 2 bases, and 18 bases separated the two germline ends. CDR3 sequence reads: CASSVNRRVFNTEAFF. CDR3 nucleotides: TGTGCCAGCAGCGTGAACAGAAGGGTTTTTAACACTGAAGCTTTCTTT.

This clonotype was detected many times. For the CDR3, the DNA is TGCAGTGCAACAGGGGCCAACTATGGCTACACCTTC. Protein sequence: CSATGANYGYTF. V usage is TRBV20-1 and J usage is TRBJ1-2; TRBD1 matches at 7 bases. The germline V gene encodes CDR1 DFQATT and CDR2 SNEGSKA (reference sequence). This CDR3 contains 12 residues. J gave up 2 bases and V 6 bases, and 3 bases lay outside the gene matches.

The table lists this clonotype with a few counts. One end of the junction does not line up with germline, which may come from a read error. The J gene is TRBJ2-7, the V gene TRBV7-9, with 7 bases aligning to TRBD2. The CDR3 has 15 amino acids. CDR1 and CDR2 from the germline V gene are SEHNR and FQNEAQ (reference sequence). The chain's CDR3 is CAGSQGWRGNHEQYF. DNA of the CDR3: TGTGCCGGCAGCCAAGGATGGCGGGGGAACCACGAGCAGTACTTC.

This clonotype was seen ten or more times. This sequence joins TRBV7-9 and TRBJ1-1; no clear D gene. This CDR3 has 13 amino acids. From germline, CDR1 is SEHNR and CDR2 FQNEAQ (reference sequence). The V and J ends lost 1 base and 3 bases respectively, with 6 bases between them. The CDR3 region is CASSLGLHTEAFF. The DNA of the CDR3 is TGTGCCAGCAGCTTAGGCCTCCACACTGAAGCTTTCTTT.

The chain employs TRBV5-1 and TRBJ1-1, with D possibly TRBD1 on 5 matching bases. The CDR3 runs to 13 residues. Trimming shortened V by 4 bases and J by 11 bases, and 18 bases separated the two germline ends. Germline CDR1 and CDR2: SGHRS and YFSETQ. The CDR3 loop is CASSLGTARRAFF. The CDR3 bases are TGCGCCAGCAGCCTGGGGACGGCGCGTAGGGCTTTCTTT. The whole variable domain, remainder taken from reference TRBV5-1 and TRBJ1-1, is KAGVTQTPRYLIKTRGQQVTLSCSPISGHRSVSWYQQTPGQGLQFLFEYFSETQRNKGNFPGRFSGRQFSNSRSEMNVSTLELGDSALYLCASSLGTARRAFFGQGTRLTVV.

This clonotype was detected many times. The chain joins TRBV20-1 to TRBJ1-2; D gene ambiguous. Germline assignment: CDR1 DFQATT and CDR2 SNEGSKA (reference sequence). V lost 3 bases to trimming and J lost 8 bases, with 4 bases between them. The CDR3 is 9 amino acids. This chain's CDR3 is CSASWGYTF. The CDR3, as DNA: TGCAGTGCTAGCTGGGGCTACACCTTC.

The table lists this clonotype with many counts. CDR3 DNA sequence: TGCGCCAGCAGCAGGGACAGCTTAACCGGGGAGCTGTTTTTT. Translation gives CASSRDSLTGELFF. The J gene is TRBJ2-2, the V gene TRBV5-1; 7 bases are a match to TRBD1. The CDR3 contains 14 residues. Germline V CDR1 and CDR2: SGHRS, YFSETQ. Trimming at V came to 4 bases and at J to 5 bases, leaving 5 bases not matched to a gene.

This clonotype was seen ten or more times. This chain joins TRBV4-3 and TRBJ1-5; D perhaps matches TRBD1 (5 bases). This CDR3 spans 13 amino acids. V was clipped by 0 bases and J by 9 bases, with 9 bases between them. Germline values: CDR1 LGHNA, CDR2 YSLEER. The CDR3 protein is CASSQEGGGPQHF. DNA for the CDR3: TGCGCCAGCAGCCAAGAGGGGGGTGGGCCCCAGCATTTT.

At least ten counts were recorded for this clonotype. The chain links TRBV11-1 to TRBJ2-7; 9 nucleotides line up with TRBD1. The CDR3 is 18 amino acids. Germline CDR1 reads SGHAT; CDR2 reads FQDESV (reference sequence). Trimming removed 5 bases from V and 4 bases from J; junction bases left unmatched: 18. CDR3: CASSRGQGGTAGVYEQYF. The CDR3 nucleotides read TGTGCCAGCAGCCGGGGACAGGGTGGAACCGCAGGAGTGTACGAGCAGTACTTC.

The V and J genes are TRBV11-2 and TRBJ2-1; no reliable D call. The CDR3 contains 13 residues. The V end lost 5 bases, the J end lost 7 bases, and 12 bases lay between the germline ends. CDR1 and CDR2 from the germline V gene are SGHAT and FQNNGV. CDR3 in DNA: TGTGCCAGCAGCCCAGCCCCCACGAATGAGCAGTTCTTC. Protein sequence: CASSPAPTNEQFF.

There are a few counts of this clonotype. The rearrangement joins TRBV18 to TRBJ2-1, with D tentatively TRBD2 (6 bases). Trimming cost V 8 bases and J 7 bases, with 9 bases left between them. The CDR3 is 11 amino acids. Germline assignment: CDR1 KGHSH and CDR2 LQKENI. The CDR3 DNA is TGTGCCAGCGACGGGGGTAATGAGCAGTTCTTC. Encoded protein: CASDGGNEQFF.

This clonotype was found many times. DNA for the CDR3: TGTGCCTCGTACGGGAGTTTGGGCACCGGGGAGCTGTTTTTT. This sequence encodes CASYGSLGTGELFF. This chain uses TRBV6-1 with TRBJ2-2; TRBD2 is a possible D gene (6 bases). Germline V gene data show CDR1 as MNHNS and CDR2 as SASEGT. V dropped 11 bases and J dropped 4 bases, with 17 bases sitting between them. The CDR3 has 14 amino acids.

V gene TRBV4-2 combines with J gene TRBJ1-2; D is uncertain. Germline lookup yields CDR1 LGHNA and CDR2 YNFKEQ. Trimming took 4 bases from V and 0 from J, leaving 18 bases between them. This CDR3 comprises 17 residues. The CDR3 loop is CASSPGLPCTTNYGYTF. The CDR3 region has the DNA TGTGCCAGCAGCCCCGGGCTCCCCTGCACGACTAACTATGGCTACACCTTC.

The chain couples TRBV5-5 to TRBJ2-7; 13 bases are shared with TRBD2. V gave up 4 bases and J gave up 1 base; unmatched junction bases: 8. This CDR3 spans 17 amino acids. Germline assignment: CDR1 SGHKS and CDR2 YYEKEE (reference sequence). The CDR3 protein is CASSPRTSGGQSYEQYF. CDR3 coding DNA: TGTGCCAGCAGCCCGCGGACTAGCGGGGGCCAGTCCTACGAGCAGTACTTC. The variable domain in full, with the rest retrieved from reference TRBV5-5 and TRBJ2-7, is DAGVTQSPTHLIKTRGQQVTLRCSPISGHKSVSWYQQVLGQGPQFIFQYYEKEERGRGNFPDRFSARQFPNYSSELNVNALLLGDSALYLCASSPRTSGGQSYEQYFGPGTRLTVT.

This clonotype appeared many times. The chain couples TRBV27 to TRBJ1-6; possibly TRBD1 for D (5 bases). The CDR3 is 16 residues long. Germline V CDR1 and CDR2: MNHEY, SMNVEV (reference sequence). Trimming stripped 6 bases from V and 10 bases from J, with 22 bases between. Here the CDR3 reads CASSSRGFRNGSPLHF. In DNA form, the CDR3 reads TGTGCCAGCAGCTCGAGGGGTTTTCGAAACGGATCACCCCTCCACTTT.

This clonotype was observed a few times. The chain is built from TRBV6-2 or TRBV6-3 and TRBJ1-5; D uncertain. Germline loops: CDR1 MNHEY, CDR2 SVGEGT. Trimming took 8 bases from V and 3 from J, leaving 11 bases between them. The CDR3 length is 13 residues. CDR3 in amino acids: CASGRVVNQPQHF. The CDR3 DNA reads TGTGCCAGCGGGAGGGTCGTCAATCAGCCCCAGCATTTT.

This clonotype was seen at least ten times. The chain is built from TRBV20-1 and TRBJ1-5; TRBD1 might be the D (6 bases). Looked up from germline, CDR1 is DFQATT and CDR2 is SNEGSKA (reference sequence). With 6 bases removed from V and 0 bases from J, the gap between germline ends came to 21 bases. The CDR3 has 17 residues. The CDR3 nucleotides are TGCAGTGCGATGTTGATGGGGGCCCAGTATAGCAATCAGCCCCAGCATTTT. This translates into CSAMLMGAQYSNQPQHF.